This passage covers 9 T cell receptor beta chains from one sample sequenced in a study of CD8 T cells in Susac syndrome. cDNA came from roughly 0.53 to 1 ug RNA primed by random hexamers. TCRdb passed the immunoSEQ multiplex PCR reads through MiXCR, listing each CDR3 protein once. The sample includes about 120,000 distinct CDR3 sequences, 90% to 95% of them seen just once. The sequencing input was CD8+ T cells from PBMCs. These receptors all stem from a human donor with Susac syndrome.

V gene TRBV6-5 combines with J gene TRBJ2-1; 9 bases map to TRBD2. V trimming: 2 bases; J trimming: 2 bases; junction bases outside the gene matches: 7. CDR1 and CDR2 (germline): MNHEY, SVGAGI. The length of the CDR3 is 17 residues. DNA for the CDR3: TGTGCCAGCAGTTACGAGGCGGGGACTAGCACCTACAATGAGCAGTTCTTC. It translates to CASSYEAGTSTYNEQFF.

This clonotype came up once. The chain employs TRBV11-2 and TRBJ2-3; TRBD1 agrees at 8 bases. V shed 3 bases, J shed 5 bases, and the junction held 1 base outside the gene matches. The CDR3 spans 13 residues. Germline V gene data show CDR1 as SGHAT and CDR2 as FQNNGV. CDR3 sequence: CASSLGTGDTQYF. DNA for the CDR3: TGTGCCAGCAGCTTGGGGACAGGAGATACGCAGTATTTT.

The chain recombines TRBV5-1 with TRBJ2-5; D not resolved. V shed 5 bases and J shed 5 bases, with 10 bases lying between them. The CDR3 runs 12 residues. Germline V gene data show CDR1 as SGHRS and CDR2 as YFSETQ. The CDR3 sequence: CASRDRIETQYF. The CDR3 DNA sequence: TGCGCCAGCAGGGACCGAATCGAGACCCAGTACTTC.

In DNA, the CDR3 is TGTGCCACCAGTGCCCCCGGGACAGATAAAATCACAGATACGCAGTATTTT. Translation gives CATSAPGTDKITDTQYF. The chain has TRBV24-1 and TRBJ2-3, with 7 bases fitting TRBD1. V lost 5 bases and J lost 2; bases outside the gene matches: 12. The CDR3 covers 17 residues. Germline assignment: CDR1 KGHDR and CDR2 SFDVKD.

This clonotype has only one observation. The chain has TRBV25-1 and TRBJ1-2; 8 nucleotides align to TRBD1. V was clipped by 3 bases and J by 5 bases; unmatched bases: 11. The CDR3 consists of 16 residues. Germline CDR1 MGHDK, CDR2 SYGVNS. The CDR3 DNA reads TGTGCCAGCAGTGAGGACGGGACAGGACGTGGGTATGGCTACACCTTC. It is translated as CASSEDGTGRGYGYTF.

CDR3 protein: CASSARTDYGYTF. CDR3 nucleotide sequence: TGTGCCAGTAGTGCCAGGACGGACTATGGCTACACCTTC. V and J are TRBV19 and TRBJ1-2; unclear D gene. Germline V gene data show CDR1 as LNHDA and CDR2 as SQIVND (reference sequence). The V gene lost 5 bases and the J gene lost 3 bases, with 10 bases spanning the gap. This CDR3 comprises 13 residues.

The genes are TRBV12-3 or TRBV12-4 and TRBJ2-7, with 11 bases matching TRBD1. J gave up 6 bases and V 3 bases, and 7 bases lay outside the gene matches. The CDR3 has 15 residues. CDR3 DNA: TGTGCCAGCAGTTTGTTCGGGACAGGGGGTCGCGAGCAGTACTTC. Its protein is CASSLFGTGGREQYF.

The chain joins TRBV7-8 to TRBJ2-1; 7 bases map to TRBD2. Germline CDR1 and CDR2: SGHVS and FQNEAQ. Losses at the gene ends were 4 bases for V and 2 bases for J; bases not matched to a gene: 5. The CDR3 consists of 15 residues. The CDR3 DNA reads as TGTGCCAGCAGCTCGCGCGGGGGACCCTACAATGAGCAGTTCTTC. This sequence encodes CASSSRGGPYNEQFF.

This chain joins TRBV20-1 and TRBJ2-4; tentatively, D is TRBD1 (5 bases). Germline V gives CDR1 DFQATT, CDR2 SNEGSKA (reference sequence). Deletions cut 3 bases from V and 0 bases from J, with 9 bases between. This CDR3 contains 14 residues. The CDR3 nucleotides read TGCAGTGCTAGGGACATACTAGCCAAAAACATTCAGTACTTC. Translated, it gives CSARDILAKNIQYF.